The clone carrying this T cell receptor beta chain appeared many times. Looked up from germline, CDR1 is MNHEY and CDR2 is SVGAGI. V lost 4 bases, J lost 7 bases, and 6 bases stayed unmatched. This CDR3 contains 14 residues. These data belong to a study of T cell repertoires in cytomegalovirus infection. Via MiXCR, TCRdb re-called the reads, giving one row per CDR3 protein. Among over 200,000 distinct CDR3 sequences, approximately 15% were seen once, and the ten largest hold 8.8%. Sequenced sample: PBMCs. The clonotype originates from a human donor in good health (CMV status not recorded). Some clones in this sample may be carry-over from other donors' samples. The chain couples TRBV6-5 to TRBJ2-1; 8 bases fit TRBD2. In DNA, the CDR3 is TGTGCCAGCAGTTCCCGGACTAGCAGGAATGAGCAGTTCTTC. Translation gives CASSSRTSRNEQFF.